The TCR beta chain described here comes from a study of blood T cell repertoires in COVID-19. The overall study: Samples came from the United States, Italy and Spain, spanning acute and convalescent COVID-19. The cDNA or gDNA used as material had been derived from T cells, B-cell-depleted T cells, or PBMCs.

Original processing methods: Scientists estimated how many nucleated cells there were by amplifying reference gene primers. The method was immunoSEQ multiplex PCR; TCRdb's version includes in-frame clones alone and lacks a portion of them. V, J and clone size are those of that table, while D and trimming were read from the DNA. The sample has more than 100,000 clones; around nine tenths are singletons. Per germline, CDR1 LNHDA and CDR2 SQIVND (reference sequence). This CDR3 comprises 13 residues. The V and J ends lost 6 bases and 6 bases, in that order; junction bases with no gene match: 5. V and J are TRBV19 and TRBJ2-3, with TRBD1 matching over 8 bases. Sequencing was carried out using peripheral blood. The TCR originated in a woman in her forties or fifties with active or convalescent COVID-19. The CDR3: CASRPTGVDTQYF. The CDR3 DNA is TGTGCCAGTAGACCGACAGGGGTCGATACGCAGTATTTT.